Presented here are 6 T cell receptor beta chains from one specimen sequenced in a study of CD8+CD57+ T cells in acquired aplastic anemia. For CDR3 and TCR beta VDJ profiling, genomic DNA was the template used. Via MiXCR, TCRdb re-called the reads, giving one row per CDR3 protein. Of around 150,000 distinct CDR3 sequences listed, roughly 50% are singletons. CD8+CD57+ cell expansion had been shown by flow cytometry in patients chosen for sequencing. What was sequenced was sorted CD4+, CD8+, or CD8+CD57+ T cells (not recorded which) from PBMCs. These receptor sequences come from a human donor with aplastic anemia.

The chain combines TRBV7-4 with TRBJ2-7; no reliable D call. Per germline, CDR1 SGHVT and CDR2 SQSDAQ. The CDR3 runs to 12 residues. Trimming left V 2 bases short and J 3 bases short, with 5 bases between. In DNA form, the CDR3 reads TGTGCCAGCAGCTTATCTCTCTACGAGCAGTACTTC. Protein: CASSLSLYEQYF.

The chain combines TRBV30 with TRBJ2-3; tentatively, D is TRBD1 or TRBD2 (5 bases each). Trimming stripped 5 bases from V and 7 bases from J, with 19 bases between. CDR3 length equals 14 residues. The V gene's germline CDR1 is GTSNPN and CDR2 SVGIG (reference sequence). The CDR3 region is CAWGLQGPSNTQYF. In DNA form, the CDR3 reads TGTGCCTGGGGACTCCAGGGCCCCTCAAATACGCAGTATTTT.

As concerns this clonotype: Since a much larger clone is just one base distant, this may be a read error. The chain links TRBV4-1 to TRBJ2-1; 10 bases match TRBD2. Germline-derived CDR1 and CDR2 are MGHRA and YSYEKL. V trimming: 0 bases; J trimming: 0 bases; junction bases outside the gene matches: 2. CDR3 length equals 17 residues. The CDR3 coding sequence is TGCGCCAGCAGCCAAGACTGGACTAGCGGCTCCTACAATGAGCAGTTCTTC. Protein sequence: CASSQDWTSGSYNEQFF.

The V gene is TRBV9, the J gene TRBJ2-2, with 12 bases that match TRBD2. The ends lost 4 bases at V and 7 bases at J; junction bases unmatched: 5. Germline V gene lookup returns CDR1 SGDLS and CDR2 YYNGEE. The CDR3 consists of 15 residues. The CDR3 nucleotides are TGTGCCAGCAGCAGGACTAGCGGGGTAGGCGGGGAGCTGTTTTTT. It encodes CASSRTSGVGGELFF.

The rearrangement links TRBV11-1 to TRBJ2-1; TRBD2 matches at 12 bases. The CDR3 extends over 15 amino acids. The germline gives CDR1 SGHAT, CDR2 FQDESV (reference sequence). Trimming took 5 bases from V and 9 from J; bases not matched to a gene: 8. The DNA of the CDR3 is TGTGCCAGCAGCGATCGACTAGCGGGAGACGGTGAGCAGTTCTTC. It codes for CASSDRLAGDGEQFF.

The table lists this clonotype with many counts. The genes are TRBV19 and TRBJ1-5; D ambiguous. The CDR3 runs to 16 residues. V was clipped by 6 bases and J by 0 bases, with 15 bases between them. Germline loops: CDR1 LNHDA, CDR2 SQIVND (reference sequence). The DNA for the CDR3 is TGTGCCAGTAGGCAAACTGAGGAGTATAGCAATCAGCCCCAGCATTTT. It yields the protein CASRQTEEYSNQPQHF.